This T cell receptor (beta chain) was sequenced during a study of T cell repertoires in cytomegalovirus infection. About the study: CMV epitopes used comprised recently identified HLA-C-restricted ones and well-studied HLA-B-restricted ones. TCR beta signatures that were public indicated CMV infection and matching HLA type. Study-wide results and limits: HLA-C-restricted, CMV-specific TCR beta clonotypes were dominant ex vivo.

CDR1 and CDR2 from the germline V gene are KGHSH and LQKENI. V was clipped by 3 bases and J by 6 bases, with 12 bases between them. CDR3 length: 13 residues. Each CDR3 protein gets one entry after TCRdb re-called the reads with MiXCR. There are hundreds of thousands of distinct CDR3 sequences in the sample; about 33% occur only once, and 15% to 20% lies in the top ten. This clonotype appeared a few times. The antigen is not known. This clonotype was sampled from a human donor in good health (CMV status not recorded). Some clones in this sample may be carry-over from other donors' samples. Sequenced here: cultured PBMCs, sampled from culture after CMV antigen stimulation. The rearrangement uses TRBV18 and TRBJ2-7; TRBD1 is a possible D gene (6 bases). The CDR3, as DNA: TGTGCCAGCTCACCGGACAGCAAGGGCGAGCAGTACTTC. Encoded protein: CASSPDSKGEQYF.